Presented here are 21 T cell receptor beta chains from one specimen sequenced in a study of blood T cell repertoires in COVID-19. Method: immunoSEQ multiplex PCR; TCRdb's copy keeps in-frame clones and lacks some. Here the sample spans approximately 80,000 clones, around 77% being singletons. The sequenced sample consisted of peripheral blood. These receptor sequences come from a man between 65 and 80 years old with active or convalescent COVID-19.

This chain links TRBV27 with TRBJ1-1, with TRBD1 as a possible D gene (6 bases). Trimming pared 4 bases from V and 0 bases from J, leaving 18 bases between. Germline-derived CDR1 and CDR2 are MNHEY and SMNVEV (reference sequence). The CDR3 extends over 17 amino acids. CDR3 sequence (DNA): TGTGCCAGCAGTTCACCAGGGGACCCACGCGTGAACACTGAAGCTTTCTTT. Translation gives CASSSPGDPRVNTEAFF.

The chain recombines TRBV4-2 with TRBJ2-2; TRBD1 matches 9 bases. With 4 bases clipped from V and 6 bases from J, the junction kept 12 bases outside the gene matches. This CDR3 region has 17 residues. Germline V gives CDR1 LGHNA, CDR2 YNFKEQ. The CDR3 bases are TGTGCCAGCAGCCTCCATGCCGGGACAGGGACCGCCGGGGAGCTGTTTTTT. This gives the protein CASSLHAGTGTAGELFF.

This clone appeared a single time. This rearrangement joins TRBV30 to TRBJ1-2, with D possibly being TRBD1 (5 bases). This CDR3 is 13 amino acids long. Germline CDR1 and CDR2: GTSNPN and SVGIG (reference sequence). V was pared by 2 bases and J by 5 bases, with 12 bases between. The CDR3 region has the DNA TGTGCCTGGAGTTCATACAGGCATTATGGCTACACCTTC. Translation gives CAWSSYRHYGYTF.

The chain links TRBV19 to TRBJ1-2, with 8 bases fitting TRBD1. This CDR3 region has 15 residues. Trimming took 6 bases from V and 3 from J; bases not matched to a gene: 9. Germline loops: CDR1 LNHDA, CDR2 SQIVND (reference sequence). CDR3 loop: CASRAMDRADYGYTF. The DNA of the CDR3 is TGTGCCAGTAGGGCGATGGACAGGGCAGACTATGGCTACACCTTC.

There are a few counts of this clone. This chain's CDR3 is CASSATGTGGFGYTF. CDR3 DNA: TGTGCCAGCAGCGCTACCGGGACAGGGGGATTTGGCTACACCTTC. The rearrangement joins TRBV7-6 to TRBJ1-2; 11 bases align to TRBD1. V shed 5 bases and J 7 bases; nucleotides not matched to a gene: 9. Germline V gives CDR1 SGHVS, CDR2 FNYEAQ. The CDR3 is 15 residues long.

This chain links TRBV13 with TRBJ2-7; 7 bases line up with TRBD1. The CDR3 extends over 16 amino acids. The germline CDR1 and CDR2 sequences are PRHDT and FYEKMQ (reference sequence). Trimming took 5 bases from V and 0 from J; bases not matched to a gene: 10. As DNA, the CDR3 is TGTGCCAGCAGCGGGACAGCCCCTAGGAGCTCCTACGAGCAGTACTTC. Protein product: CASSGTAPRSSYEQYF.

V gene TRBV6-5 combines with J gene TRBJ2-6, with D maybe TRBD1 (5 bases). The CDR3 loop spans 16 amino acids. The V end lost 4 bases, the J end lost 0 bases, and 10 bases lay between the germline ends. CDR1 is MNHEY and CDR2 is SVGAGI in the germline V gene. The CDR3 region is CASSLDTSSGANVLTF. The CDR3 bases are TGTGCCAGCAGTTTGGACACGAGCTCTGGGGCCAACGTCCTGACTTTC.

This sequence joins TRBV4-2 and TRBJ2-3; the D gene is possibly TRBD2 (5 bases). Deletions cut 6 bases from V and 3 bases from J, with 13 bases between. Germline values: CDR1 LGHNA, CDR2 YNFKEQ. CDR3 length: 14 residues. The CDR3 region is CASRPHRGTDTQYF. In DNA form, the CDR3 reads TGTGCCAGCAGACCCCATCGGGGAACAGATACGCAGTATTTT.

This clone was recorded only once. This chain connects TRBV6-6 to TRBJ2-5; D is undetermined. The germline CDR1 and CDR2 sequences are MNHNY and SVGAGI (reference sequence). The V gene lost 3 bases and the J gene lost 3 bases, with 14 bases spanning the gap. CDR3 size: 15 residues. The CDR3 loop reads CASSYPSVLEETQYF. In nucleotides, the CDR3 is TGTGCCAGCAGTTATCCCTCGGTGTTGGAAGAGACCCAGTACTTC.

This clone was detected only once. The V and J genes are TRBV6-2 or TRBV6-3 and TRBJ1-1; D remains ambiguous. The V gene's germline CDR1 is MNHEY and CDR2 SVGEGT. This CDR3 is 12 amino acids long. V lost 6 bases and J lost 9, with 14 bases in between. The CDR3 DNA follows: TGTGCCAGCAGCCGGGAGGGCCTTCAAGCTTTCTTT. Its translation: CASSREGLQAFF.

The rearrangement uses TRBV11-2 and TRBJ1-5, with D maybe TRBD1 (6 bases). V was pared by 3 bases and J by 7 bases, with 10 bases between. The CDR3 sequence is 13 residues long. The V gene's germline CDR1 is SGHAT and CDR2 FQNNGV. The CDR3 reads CASSLSDRQPQHF. The CDR3, as DNA: TGTGCCAGCAGCTTGTCGGACAGACAGCCCCAGCATTTT.

The J gene is TRBJ2-3, the V gene TRBV5-1, with 7 positions matching TRBD1. Trimming cost V 4 bases and J 6 bases; bases outside gene matches: 5. CDR3 size: 13 residues. The germline CDR1 and CDR2 sequences are SGHRS and YFSETQ. CDR3: CASSTKQGDTQYF. CDR3 coding DNA: TGCGCCAGCAGCACGAAACAGGGGGATACGCAGTATTTT. Supplemented by reference TRBV5-1 and TRBJ2-3, the full variable domain reads KAGVTQTPRYLIKTRGQQVTLSCSPISGHRSVSWYQQTPGQGLQFLFEYFSETQRNKGNFPGRFSGRQFSNSRSEMNVSTLELGDSALYLCASSTKQGDTQYFGPGTRLTVL.

This clone was seen a few times. The chain has TRBV5-1 and TRBJ1-3, with D possibly TRBD1 on 5 matching bases. V lost 4 bases, J lost 3 bases, and 14 bases lay in between. This CDR3 region has 15 residues. Germline V gives CDR1 SGHRS, CDR2 YFSETQ. The CDR3 loop reads CASSPRGGNGNTIYF. CDR3 nucleotide sequence: TGCGCCAGCAGCCCCCGGGGGGGGAATGGAAACACCATATATTTT. The full variable domain, rest sourced from reference TRBV5-1 and TRBJ1-3, is KAGVTQTPRYLIKTRGQQVTLSCSPISGHRSVSWYQQTPGQGLQFLFEYFSETQRNKGNFPGRFSGRQFSNSRSEMNVSTLELGDSALYLCASSPRGGNGNTIYFGEGSWLTVV.

J is TRBJ2-1 and V is TRBV10-1; D unresolved. The germline CDR1 and CDR2 sequences are WNHNN and SYGVQD (reference sequence). The CDR3 extends over 14 amino acids. Trimming shortened V by 5 bases and J by 1 base, and 9 bases separated the two germline ends. CDR3 protein: CASSKAGSYNEQFF. The CDR3 coding sequence is TGCGCCAGCAGTAAGGCAGGATCCTACAATGAGCAGTTCTTC.

Worth noting for this clone: A read error may account for a junction end that differs from germline. This chain links TRBV5-7 with TRBJ2-3; TRBD1 matches at 10 bases. TRBV5-7 is designated an ORF whose function remains uncertain. The CDR3 is 14 residues long. DNA of the CDR3: TGTGCCAGCAGCCTTGACAAGGGTACGGGACAGGGGAACTTT. Translating gives CASSLDKGTGQGNF.

Relative to its sample, this clone is large. This chain's CDR3 is CASSPTQGGATQYF. Written as DNA, the CDR3 is TGTGCCAGCAGCCCAACGCAGGGTGGGGCGACCCAGTACTTC. The rearrangement uses TRBV7-9 and TRBJ2-5; TRBD1 might be the D (5 bases). Germline V gives CDR1 SEHNR, CDR2 FQNEAQ (reference sequence). With 5 bases removed from V and 7 bases from J, the gap between germline ends came to 17 bases. The CDR3 totals 14 residues.

The chain recombines TRBV7-2 with TRBJ1-5; D ambiguous. Trimming took 5 bases from V and 3 from J, leaving 8 bases between them. CDR1 and CDR2 (germline): SGHTA, FQGNSA. The CDR3 runs 13 residues. This chain's CDR3 is CASSKEANQPQHF. CDR3 nucleotides: TGTGCCAGCAGCAAGGAGGCCAATCAGCCCCAGCATTTT.

Turning to this clone: An end of the junction does not agree with germline; a read error may underlie this. The chain has TRBV5-5 and TRBJ2-2, with D possibly being TRBD1 (7 bases). The V gene's germline CDR1 is SGHKS and CDR2 YYEKEE (reference sequence). The CDR3 has 15 amino acids. This chain's CDR3 is CASSGIWRGHRGAVF. CDR3 nucleotide sequence: TGTGCCAGCAGCGGGATATGGAGGGGGCACCGGGGAGCTGTTTTT.

The chain is built from TRBV12-3 or TRBV12-4 and TRBJ2-2; maybe TRBD1 (6 bases). CDR3 length: 13 residues. The V gene lost 2 bases and the J gene lost 10 bases, with 11 bases spanning the gap. The CDR3 region is CASSLMGAEELFF. The CDR3 DNA reads TGTGCCAGCAGTTTAATGGGGGCTGAGGAGCTGTTTTTT.

A few counts support this clone. The CDR3 region is CASSLAQGNTIYF. The CDR3 region has the DNA TGTGCCAGCAGCTTAGCGCAGGGAAACACCATATATTTT. This sequence joins TRBV7-9 and TRBJ1-3; D is undetermined. The CDR3 extends over 13 amino acids. Germline V gives CDR1 SEHNR, CDR2 FQNEAQ (reference sequence). V lost 0 bases to trimming and J lost 4 bases, with 4 bases between them.

The chain recombines TRBV2 with TRBJ1-3, with D unresolved. The CDR3 is 13 residues long. Deletions cut 8 bases from V and 0 bases from J, with 8 bases between. Germline CDR1 SNHLY, CDR2 FYNNEI. CDR3: CASDIYSGNTIYF. CDR3 DNA sequence: TGTGCCAGCGACATTTACTCTGGAAACACCATATATTTT.